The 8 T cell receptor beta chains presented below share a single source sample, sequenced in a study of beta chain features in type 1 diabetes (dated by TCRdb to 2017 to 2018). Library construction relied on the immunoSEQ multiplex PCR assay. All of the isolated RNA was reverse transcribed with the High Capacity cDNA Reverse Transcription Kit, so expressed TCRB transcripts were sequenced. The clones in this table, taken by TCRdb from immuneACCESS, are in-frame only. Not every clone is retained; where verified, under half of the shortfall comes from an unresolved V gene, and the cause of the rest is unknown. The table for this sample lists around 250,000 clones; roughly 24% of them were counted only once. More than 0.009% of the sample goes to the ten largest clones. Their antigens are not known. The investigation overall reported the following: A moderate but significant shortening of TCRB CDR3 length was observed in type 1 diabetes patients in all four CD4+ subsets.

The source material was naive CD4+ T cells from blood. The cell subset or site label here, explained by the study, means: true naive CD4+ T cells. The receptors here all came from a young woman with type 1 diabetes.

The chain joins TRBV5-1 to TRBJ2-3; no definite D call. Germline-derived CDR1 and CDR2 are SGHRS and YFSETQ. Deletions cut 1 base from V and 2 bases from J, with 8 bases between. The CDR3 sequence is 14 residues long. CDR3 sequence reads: CASSLTGPTDTQYF. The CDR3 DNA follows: TGCGCCAGCAGCTTGACGGGTCCCACAGATACGCAGTATTTT.

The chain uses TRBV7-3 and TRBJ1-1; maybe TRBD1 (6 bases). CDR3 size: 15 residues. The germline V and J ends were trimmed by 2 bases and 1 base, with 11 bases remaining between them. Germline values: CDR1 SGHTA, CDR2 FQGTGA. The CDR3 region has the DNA TGTGCCAGCAGCTTACAGGGGTTGGGGAACACTGAAGCTTTCTTT. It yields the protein CASSLQGLGNTEAFF.

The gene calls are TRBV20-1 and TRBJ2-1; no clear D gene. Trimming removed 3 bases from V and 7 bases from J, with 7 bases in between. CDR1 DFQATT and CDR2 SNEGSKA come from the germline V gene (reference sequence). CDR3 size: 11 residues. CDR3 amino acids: CSASERNEQFF. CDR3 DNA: TGCAGTGCTAGTGAGAGGAATGAGCAGTTCTTC.

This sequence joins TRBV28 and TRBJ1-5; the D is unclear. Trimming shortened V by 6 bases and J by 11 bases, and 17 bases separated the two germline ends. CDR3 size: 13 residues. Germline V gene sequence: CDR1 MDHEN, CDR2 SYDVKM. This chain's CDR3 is CASRSPRFSAQHF. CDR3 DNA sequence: TGTGCCAGCAGGAGTCCGAGGTTTTCGGCCCAGCATTTT.

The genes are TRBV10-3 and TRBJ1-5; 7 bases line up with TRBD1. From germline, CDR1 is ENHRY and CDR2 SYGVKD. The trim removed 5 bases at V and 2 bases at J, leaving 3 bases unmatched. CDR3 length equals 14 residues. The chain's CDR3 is CAISQGQGNQPQHF. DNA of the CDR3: TGTGCCATCAGTCAAGGACAGGGCAATCAGCCCCAGCATTTT.

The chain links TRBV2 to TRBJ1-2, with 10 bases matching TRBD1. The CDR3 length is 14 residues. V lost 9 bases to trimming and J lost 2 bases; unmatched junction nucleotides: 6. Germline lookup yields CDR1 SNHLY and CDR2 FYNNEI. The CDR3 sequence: CARTGQGTNYGYTF. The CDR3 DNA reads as TGTGCCAGGACGGGACAGGGGACGAACTATGGCTACACCTTC.

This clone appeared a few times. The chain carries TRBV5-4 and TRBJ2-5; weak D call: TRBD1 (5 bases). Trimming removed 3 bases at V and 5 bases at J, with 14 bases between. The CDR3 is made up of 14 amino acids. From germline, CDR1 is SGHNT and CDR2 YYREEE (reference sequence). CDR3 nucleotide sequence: TGTGCCAGCAGCTCCCCGCCGGCAGGGGAGACCCAGTACTTC. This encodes CASSSPPAGETQYF.

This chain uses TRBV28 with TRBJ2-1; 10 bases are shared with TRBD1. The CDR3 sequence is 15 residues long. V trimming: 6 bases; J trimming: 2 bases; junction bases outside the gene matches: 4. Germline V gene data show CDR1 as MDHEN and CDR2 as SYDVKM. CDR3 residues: CASSQTGGPYNEQFF. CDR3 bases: TGTGCCAGCAGCCAGACAGGGGGCCCCTACAATGAGCAGTTCTTC.